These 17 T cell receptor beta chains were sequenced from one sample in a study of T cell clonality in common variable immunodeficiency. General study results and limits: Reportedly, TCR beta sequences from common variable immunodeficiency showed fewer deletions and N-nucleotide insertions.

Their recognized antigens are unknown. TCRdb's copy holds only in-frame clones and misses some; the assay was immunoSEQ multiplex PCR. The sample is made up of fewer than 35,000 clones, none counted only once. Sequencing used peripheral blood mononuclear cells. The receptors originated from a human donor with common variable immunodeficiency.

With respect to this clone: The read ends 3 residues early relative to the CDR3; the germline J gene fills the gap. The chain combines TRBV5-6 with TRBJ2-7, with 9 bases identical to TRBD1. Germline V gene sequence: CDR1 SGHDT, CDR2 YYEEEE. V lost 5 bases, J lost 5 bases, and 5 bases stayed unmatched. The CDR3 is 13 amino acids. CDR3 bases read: TGTGCCAGCAGTCGGGACAGGGTCAACGAG. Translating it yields CASSRDRVNE. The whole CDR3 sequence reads CASSRDRVNEQYF.

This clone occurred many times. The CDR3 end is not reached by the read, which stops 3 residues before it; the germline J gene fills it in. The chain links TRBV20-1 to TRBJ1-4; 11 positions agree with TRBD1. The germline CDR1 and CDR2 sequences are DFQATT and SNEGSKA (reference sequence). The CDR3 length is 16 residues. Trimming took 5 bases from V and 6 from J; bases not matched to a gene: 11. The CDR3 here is CSAARDRGYRDEKLFF. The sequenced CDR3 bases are TGCAGTGCTGCCCGGGACAGGGGGTATAGAGATGAAAAA.

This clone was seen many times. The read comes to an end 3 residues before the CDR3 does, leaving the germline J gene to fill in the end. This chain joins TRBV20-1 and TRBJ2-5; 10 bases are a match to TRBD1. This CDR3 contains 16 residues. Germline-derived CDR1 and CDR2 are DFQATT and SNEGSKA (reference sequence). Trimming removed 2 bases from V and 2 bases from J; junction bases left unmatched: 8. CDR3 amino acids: CSARFADRGSQETQYF. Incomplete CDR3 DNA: TGCAGTGCTAGATTTGCGGACAGGGGGTCTCAAGAGACC.

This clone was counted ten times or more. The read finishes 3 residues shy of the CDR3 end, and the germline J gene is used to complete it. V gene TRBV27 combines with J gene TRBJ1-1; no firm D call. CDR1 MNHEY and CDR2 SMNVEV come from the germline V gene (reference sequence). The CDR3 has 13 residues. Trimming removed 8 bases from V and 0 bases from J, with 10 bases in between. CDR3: CASSGTVNTEAFF. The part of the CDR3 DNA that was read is TGTGCCAGCTCAGGCACGGTGAACACTGAA.

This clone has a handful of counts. CDR3 region: CASSSRGPITDTQYF. The CDR3 bases that were read are TGTGCCAGCAGCTCGCGGGGGCCAATCACAGATACG. This chain joins TRBV7-3 and TRBJ2-3; maybe TRBD2 (7 bases). The read gets to within 3 residues of the CDR3 end, and the germline J gene fills in the rest. The germline gives CDR1 SGHTA, CDR2 FQGTGA. The CDR3 loop spans 15 amino acids. With 4 bases removed from V and 2 bases from J, the gap between germline ends came to 13 bases. The complete variable domain, with remaining parts taken from reference TRBV7-3 and TRBJ2-3, reads GAGVSQTPSNKVTEKGKYVELRCDPISGHTALYWYRQSLGQGPEFLIYFQGTGAADDSGLPNDRFFAVRPEGSVSTLKIQRTERGDSAVYLCASSSRGPITDTQYFGPGTRLTVL.

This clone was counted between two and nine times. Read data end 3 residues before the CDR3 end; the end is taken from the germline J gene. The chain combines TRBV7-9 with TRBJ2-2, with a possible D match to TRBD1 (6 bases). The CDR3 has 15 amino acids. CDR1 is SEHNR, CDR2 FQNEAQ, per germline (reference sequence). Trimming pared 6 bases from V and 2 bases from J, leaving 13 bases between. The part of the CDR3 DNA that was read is TGTGCCAGCAGTCCTTCAGGGGAAAACACCGGGGAG. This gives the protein CASSPSGENTGE. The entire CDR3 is CASSPSGENTGELFF.

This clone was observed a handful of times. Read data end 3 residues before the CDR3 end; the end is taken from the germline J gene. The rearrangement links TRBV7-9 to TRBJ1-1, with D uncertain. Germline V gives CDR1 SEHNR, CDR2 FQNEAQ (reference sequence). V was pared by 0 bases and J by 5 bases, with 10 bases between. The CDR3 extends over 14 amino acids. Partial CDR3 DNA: TGTGCCAGCAGCTTAGCCCCGCCCGGGACTGAA. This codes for CASSLAPPGTE. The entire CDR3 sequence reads CASSLAPPGTEAFF.

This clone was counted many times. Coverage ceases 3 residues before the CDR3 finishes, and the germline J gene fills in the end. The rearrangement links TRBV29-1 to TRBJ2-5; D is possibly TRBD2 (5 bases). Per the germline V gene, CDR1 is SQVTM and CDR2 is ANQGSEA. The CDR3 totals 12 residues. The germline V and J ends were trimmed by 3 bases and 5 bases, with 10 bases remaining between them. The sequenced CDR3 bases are TGCAGCGTTGACCCCACTAGGGAGACC. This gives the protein CSVDPTRET. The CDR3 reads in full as CSVDPTRETQYF.

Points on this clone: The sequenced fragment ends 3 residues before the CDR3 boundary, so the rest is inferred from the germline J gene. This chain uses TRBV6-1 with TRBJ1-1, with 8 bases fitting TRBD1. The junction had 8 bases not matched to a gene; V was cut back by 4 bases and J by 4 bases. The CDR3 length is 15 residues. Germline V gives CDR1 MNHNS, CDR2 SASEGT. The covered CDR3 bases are TGTGCCAGCAGTGCACTACAGGGGGGAGTCACTGAA. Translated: CASSALQGGVTE. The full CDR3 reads CASSALQGGVTEAFF.

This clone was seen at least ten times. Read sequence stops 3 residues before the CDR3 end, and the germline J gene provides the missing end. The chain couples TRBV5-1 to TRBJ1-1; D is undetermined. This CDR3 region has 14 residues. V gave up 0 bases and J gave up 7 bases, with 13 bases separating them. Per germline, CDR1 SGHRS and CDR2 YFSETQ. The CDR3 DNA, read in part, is TGCGCCAGCAGCTTGGGGTCACTTAATGATGAA. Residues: CASSLGSLNDE. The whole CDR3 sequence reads CASSLGSLNDEAFF.

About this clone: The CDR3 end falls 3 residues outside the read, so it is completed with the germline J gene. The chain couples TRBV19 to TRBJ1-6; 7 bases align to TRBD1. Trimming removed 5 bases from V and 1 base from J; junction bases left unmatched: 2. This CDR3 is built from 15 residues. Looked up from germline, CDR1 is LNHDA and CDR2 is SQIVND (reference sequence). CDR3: CASSWGQSYNSPLHF. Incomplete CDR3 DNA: TGTGCCAGTAGTTGGGGACAGTCCTATAATTCACCC.

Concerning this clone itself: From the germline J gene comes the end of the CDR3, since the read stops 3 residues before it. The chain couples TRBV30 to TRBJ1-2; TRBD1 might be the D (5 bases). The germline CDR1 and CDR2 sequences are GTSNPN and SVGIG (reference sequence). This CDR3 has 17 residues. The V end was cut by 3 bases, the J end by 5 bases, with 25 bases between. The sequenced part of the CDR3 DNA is TGTGCCTGGAGCCGCTCGGGGGAACAACGATTTGGGTATGGC. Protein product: CAWSRSGEQRFGYG. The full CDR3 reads CAWSRSGEQRFGYGYTF.

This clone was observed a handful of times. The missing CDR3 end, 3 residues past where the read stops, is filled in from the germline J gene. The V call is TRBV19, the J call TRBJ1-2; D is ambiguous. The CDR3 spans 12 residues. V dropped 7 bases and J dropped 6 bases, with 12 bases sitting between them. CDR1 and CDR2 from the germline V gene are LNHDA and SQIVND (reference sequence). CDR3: CASNLGVHGYTF. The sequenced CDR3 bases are TGTGCCAGTAACCTGGGCGTCCATGGC.

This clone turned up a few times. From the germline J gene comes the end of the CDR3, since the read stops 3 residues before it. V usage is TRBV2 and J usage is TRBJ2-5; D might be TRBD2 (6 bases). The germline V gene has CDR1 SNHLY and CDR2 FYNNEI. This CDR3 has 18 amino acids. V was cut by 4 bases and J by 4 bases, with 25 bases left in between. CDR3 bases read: TGTGCCAGCAGTGCGGCTAGCGCCCCCCGGGCTAGGGGAGAGACC. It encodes CASSAASAPRARGET. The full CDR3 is CASSAASAPRARGETQYF.

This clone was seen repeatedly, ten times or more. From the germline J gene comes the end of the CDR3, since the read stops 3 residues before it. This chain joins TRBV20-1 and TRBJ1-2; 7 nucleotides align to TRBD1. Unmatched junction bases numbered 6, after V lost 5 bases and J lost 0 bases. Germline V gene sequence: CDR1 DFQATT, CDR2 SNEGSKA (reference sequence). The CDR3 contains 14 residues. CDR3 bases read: TGCAGTGCTGGGGGGACAGATTCTAACTATGGC. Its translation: CSAGGTDSNYG. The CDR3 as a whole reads CSAGGTDSNYGYTF.

The CDR3 spells CASSLVYRINSGNTIYF. The CDR3 bases that were read are TGTGCCAGCAGCTTAGTGTACAGGATTAACTCTGGAAACACC. The V gene is TRBV7-6, the J gene TRBJ1-3; a possible D gene is TRBD1 (5 bases). The read comes to an end 3 residues before the CDR3 does, leaving the germline J gene to fill in the end. Germline CDR1 and CDR2: SGHVS and FNYEAQ. The ends were cut back, 1 base at V and 0 bases at J, with 13 bases in the middle. This CDR3 spans 17 amino acids.

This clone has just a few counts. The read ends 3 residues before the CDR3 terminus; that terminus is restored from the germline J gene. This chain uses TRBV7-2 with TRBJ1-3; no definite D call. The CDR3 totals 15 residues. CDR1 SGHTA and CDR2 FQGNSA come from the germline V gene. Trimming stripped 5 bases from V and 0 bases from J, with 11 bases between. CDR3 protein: CASSQDSASGNTIYF. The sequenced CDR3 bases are TGTGCCAGCAGCCAGGACTCGGCCTCTGGAAACACC.